The TCR beta chain described here comes from a study of response to subunit inactivated influenza vaccine. TCRdb analysed the RT-PCR reads with MiXCR anew, one entry per CDR3 protein. The profile shows 500,000 to 600,000 distinct CDR3 sequences, 15% to 20% of them singletons. This clonotype occurred a few times. Its antigen is unidentified. Overall study findings and caveats: T cells newly recruited by each seasonal influenza vaccination are few, the authors suggested.

Germline-derived CDR1 and CDR2 are MNHNY and SVGAGI (reference sequence). V lost 2 bases, J lost 3 bases, and 8 bases lay in between. The CDR3 has 13 amino acids. The rearrangement links TRBV6-6 to TRBJ2-7; D uncertain. The clonotype was recovered from a man in his fifties or sixties who received an inactivated influenza vaccine. The source was CD4+ T cells sorted from PBMCs, collected less than 30 months after vaccination. The CDR3 loop is CASSYGRFYEQYF. The DNA of the CDR3 is TGTGCCAGCAGTTACGGCCGGTTCTACGAGCAGTACTTC.